The 6 T cell receptor beta chains below come from one sample, sequenced in a study of T cell responses to AZD1222 COVID-19 vaccine. Measured with immunoSEQ multiplex PCR; TCRdb has only the in-frame clones, and not every one. The table lists roughly 100,000 clones, 88% of them singletons. Sequenced here: peripheral blood, sampled on day 0 of AZD1222 vaccination. The source of these receptors is an adult in good health.

This clone was recorded only once. J is TRBJ2-1 and V is TRBV5-1, with D maybe TRBD2 (5 bases). V lost 4 bases, J lost 0 bases, and 11 bases lay in between. CDR1 and CDR2 (germline): SGHRS, YFSETQ. The CDR3 loop spans 15 amino acids. The CDR3 region is CASSQNGGSYNEQFF. The CDR3 DNA reads as TGCGCCAGCAGCCAGAATGGAGGCTCCTACAATGAGCAGTTCTTC.

The rearrangement uses TRBV9 and TRBJ1-6; D is ambiguous. V was cut by 0 bases and J by 8 bases, with 9 bases left in between. Germline assignment: CDR1 SGDLS and CDR2 YYNGEE. CDR3 length equals 14 residues. For the CDR3, the DNA is TGTGCCAGCAGCGTAGTTGGGATCGATTCACCCCTCCACTTT. As protein: CASSVVGIDSPLHF.

This clone was observed a handful of times. The rearrangement links TRBV2 to TRBJ1-1; D ambiguous. Looked up from germline, CDR1 is SNHLY and CDR2 is FYNNEI. This CDR3 has 13 residues. Trimming removed 6 bases from V and 0 bases from J, with 8 bases in between. The CDR3, as DNA: TGTGCCAGCAGACGGACCTTGAACACTGAAGCTTTCTTT. Amino acids: CASRRTLNTEAFF.

V and J are TRBV6-1 and TRBJ1-2, with D tentatively TRBD1 (6 bases). Germline loops: CDR1 MNHNS, CDR2 SASEGT. The CDR3 runs to 17 residues. Trimming took off 1 base at V and 0 bases at J, with 15 bases between the two ends. The CDR3 loop reads CASSEVRGSAANYGYTF. CDR3 in DNA: TGTGCCAGCAGTGAAGTAAGGGGGTCGGCAGCTAACTATGGCTACACCTTC.

The CDR3 loop reads CASGGLVWGNTIYF. The CDR3 DNA sequence: TGTGCCAGCGGAGGGCTAGTCTGGGGAAACACCATATATTTT. V usage is TRBV28 and J usage is TRBJ1-3; unclear D gene. The CDR3 spans 14 residues. Germline V gives CDR1 MDHEN, CDR2 SYDVKM. Trimming removed 8 bases at V and 4 bases at J, with 15 bases between.

This rearrangement joins TRBV15 to TRBJ2-2; D gene uncertain. Germline V gene data show CDR1 as LNHNV and CDR2 as YYDKDF (reference sequence). V lost 3 bases, J lost 8 bases, and 13 bases lay in between. The CDR3 spans 14 residues. The CDR3 DNA sequence: TGTGCCACCAGCAGGGGCCCAGTCTCAGGGGAGCTGTTTTTT. This gives the protein CATSRGPVSGELFF.